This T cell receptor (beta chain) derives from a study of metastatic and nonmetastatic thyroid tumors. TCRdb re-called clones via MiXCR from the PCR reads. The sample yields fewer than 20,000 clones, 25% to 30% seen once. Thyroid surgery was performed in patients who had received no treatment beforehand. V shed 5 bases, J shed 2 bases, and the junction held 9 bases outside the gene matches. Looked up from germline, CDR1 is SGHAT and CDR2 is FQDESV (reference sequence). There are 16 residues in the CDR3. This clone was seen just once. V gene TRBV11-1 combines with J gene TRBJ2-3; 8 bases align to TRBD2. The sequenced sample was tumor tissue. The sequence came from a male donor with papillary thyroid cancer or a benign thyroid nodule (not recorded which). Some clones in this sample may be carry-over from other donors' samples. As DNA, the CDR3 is TGTGCCAGCAGCCAGAGTAGCGGGGTGAACACAGATACGCAGTATTTT. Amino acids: CASSQSSGVNTDTQYF.